Shown below are 18 T cell receptor beta chains from a single sample sequenced in a study of blood T cell repertoires in COVID-19. Repertoires were generated with immunoSEQ multiplex PCR, while TCRdb's copy carries only in-frame clones and drops some. The table lists a few hundred thousand clones, 80% to 90% of them singletons. Material for sequencing was peripheral blood. All receptors derive from a man at least 80 years old with acute or convalescent COVID-19.

The chain has TRBV5-4 and TRBJ2-1, with D tentatively TRBD1 (7 bases). Germline CDR1 is SGHNT and CDR2 is YYREEE (reference sequence). The CDR3 covers 13 residues. V shed 1 base and J shed 14 bases, with 16 bases lying between them. The CDR3 coding sequence is TGTGCCAGCAGCTTGCGACGCGACAGGGAGGAGTTCTTC. Its protein product is CASSLRRDREEFF.

This chain joins TRBV12-3 or TRBV12-4 and TRBJ2-5; the D is unclear. CDR3 length: 12 amino acids. Trimming removed 3 bases from V and 9 bases from J, with 11 bases in between. This chain's CDR3 is CASSFAYQAQYF. In DNA form, the CDR3 reads TGTGCCAGCAGTTTCGCCTACCAGGCCCAGTACTTC.

The chain recombines TRBV5-1 with TRBJ1-5; the D is unclear. The germline gives CDR1 SGHRS, CDR2 YFSETQ. Trimming left V 1 base short and J 5 bases short, with 10 bases between. The CDR3 has 14 residues. In nucleotides, the CDR3 is TGCGCCAGCAGCTTGAACGGGGAATATCAGCCCCAGCATTTT. Its protein product is CASSLNGEYQPQHF.

This chain connects TRBV3-1 (or the pseudogene TRBV3-2) to TRBJ1-1; D perhaps matches TRBD1 (6 bases). V was shortened by 4 bases and J by 1 base, with 13 bases between the two germline ends. CDR1 and CDR2 from the germline V gene are LGHDT and YNNKEL (reference sequence). The CDR3 is made up of 15 amino acids. The CDR3 DNA reads as TGTGCCAGCAGCCTTCTGACAGGAAGGAACACTGAAGCTTTCTTT. As protein: CASSLLTGRNTEAFF.

This clone has a single count. The chain recombines TRBV19 with TRBJ1-5; D may be TRBD1 (6 bases). V lost 7 bases and J 2 bases, leaving 18 bases between the germline ends. The CDR3 runs 16 residues. The V gene's germline CDR1 is LNHDA and CDR2 SQIVND (reference sequence). In DNA, the CDR3 is TGTGCCAGTACCACCTCGGGACAACTTCGCAATCAGCCCCAGCATTTT. It encodes CASTTSGQLRNQPQHF. The complete variable domain, with remaining parts taken from reference TRBV19 and TRBJ1-5, reads DGGITQSPKYLFRKEGQNVTLSCEQNLNHDAMYWYRQDPGQGLRLIYYSQIVNDFQKGDIAEGYSVSREKKESFPLTVTSAQKNPTAFYLCASTTSGQLRNQPQHFGDGTRLSIL.

J is TRBJ1-2 and V is TRBV7-9, with TRBD1 as a possible D gene (6 bases). With 4 bases removed from V and 0 bases from J, the gap between germline ends came to 9 bases. Germline values: CDR1 SEHNR, CDR2 FQNEAQ (reference sequence). This CDR3 is built from 14 residues. CDR3 nucleotides: TGTGCCAGCAGCTGGACAGCTACTAACTATGGCTACACCTTC. Translating gives CASSWTATNYGYTF. The entire variable domain, with the rest obtained from reference TRBV7-9 and TRBJ1-2, is as follows: DTGVSQNPRHKITKRGQNVTFRCDPISEHNRLYWYRQTLGQGPEFLTYFQNEAQLEKSRLLSDRFSAERPKGSFSTLEIQRTEQGDSAMYLCASSWTATNYGYTFGSGTRLTVV.

The chain uses TRBV3-1 (or the pseudogene TRBV3-2) and TRBJ2-7; 13 positions agree with TRBD2. The CDR3 has 14 residues. Germline lookup yields CDR1 LGHDT and CDR2 YNNKEL (reference sequence). V shed 6 bases, J shed 7 bases, and the junction held 6 bases outside the gene matches. The CDR3 DNA reads as TGTGCCAGCAGTCGGGGGGGACTAGCGGGAGAGCAGTACTTC. Translating gives CASSRGGLAGEQYF.

V gene TRBV5-1 combines with J gene TRBJ1-4, with a weak D call TRBD1 (6 bases). In germline, CDR1 is SGHRS, CDR2 YFSETQ. The CDR3 runs 17 residues. The V gene lost 4 bases and the J gene lost 2 bases, with 18 bases spanning the gap. CDR3 residues: CASSPSLGAPTNEKLFF. The DNA of the CDR3 is TGCGCCAGCAGCCCCTCCTTGGGGGCGCCGACTAATGAAAAACTGTTTTTT.

This rearrangement joins TRBV19 to TRBJ2-1; D possibly corresponds to TRBD1 (6 bases). V was clipped by 6 bases and J by 10 bases, with 13 bases between them. The germline V gene has CDR1 LNHDA and CDR2 SQIVND (reference sequence). There are 12 residues in the CDR3. CDR3 region: CASSNFDREQFF. CDR3 in DNA: TGTGCCAGTAGCAATTTTGACAGGGAGCAGTTCTTC.

The chain is built from TRBV13 and TRBJ1-5; D call uncertain. The CDR3 is made up of 14 amino acids. Between the trimmed V and J ends, which lost 5 bases and 7 bases, there was a span of 15 bases. Germline V CDR1 and CDR2: PRHDT, FYEKMQ (reference sequence). Written as DNA, the CDR3 is TGTGCCAGCAGCAAAGGAGGAGGGAGCCAGCCCCAGCATTTT. Translating gives CASSKGGGSQPQHF.

The chain is built from TRBV7-2 and TRBJ1-6; D possibly corresponds to TRBD1 (5 bases). Trimming stripped 5 bases from V and 5 bases from J, with 13 bases between. The CDR3 extends over 15 amino acids. Per germline, CDR1 SGHTA and CDR2 FQGNSA. CDR3 protein: CASSKGPRDNSPLHF. CDR3 sequence (DNA): TGTGCCAGCAGCAAGGGGCCTCGGGATAATTCACCCCTCCACTTT.

The chain recombines TRBV12-5 with TRBJ1-5, with a tentative D call TRBD1 (6 bases). From germline, CDR1 is LGHNT and CDR2 FRNRAP. This CDR3 has 15 residues. Trimming removed 6 bases at V and 1 base at J, with 13 bases between. CDR3 residues: CASGQGQTSNQPQHF. In nucleotides, the CDR3 is TGTGCTAGTGGCCAAGGACAGACAAGCAATCAGCCCCAGCATTTT.

V and J are TRBV29-1 and TRBJ2-1; 12 bases match TRBD2. The CDR3 is 14 residues long. Germline CDR1 is SQVTM and CDR2 is ANQGSEA. V lost 4 bases, J lost 3 bases, and 1 base stayed unmatched. Here the CDR3 DNA reads TGCAGCGTTGGGACTAGCGGGAACTACAATGAGCAGTTCTTC. Encoded protein: CSVGTSGNYNEQFF.

The chain recombines TRBV7-9 with TRBJ1-1, with D unclear. The CDR3 extends over 17 amino acids. The germline CDR1 and CDR2 sequences are SEHNR and FQNEAQ (reference sequence). V lost 2 bases and J 0 bases, leaving 16 bases between the germline ends. The chain's CDR3 is CASSLTKGEGLNTEAFF. In DNA form, the CDR3 reads TGTGCCAGCAGCTTAACAAAGGGTGAGGGCCTGAACACTGAAGCTTTCTTT.

This clone occurred many times. The V call is TRBV5-4, the J call TRBJ1-2, with D maybe TRBD1 (5 bases). The germline V and J ends were trimmed by 10 bases and 2 bases, with 18 bases remaining between them. Germline assignment: CDR1 SGHNT and CDR2 YYREEE (reference sequence). This CDR3 region has 14 residues. CDR3 amino acids: CASTRRGENYGYTF. As DNA, the CDR3 is TGTGCCTCCACGCGAAGGGGTGAGAACTATGGCTACACCTTC.

The chain uses TRBV5-1 and TRBJ2-7, with no clear D. CDR1 and CDR2 from the germline V gene are SGHRS and YFSETQ. V was shortened by 0 bases and J by 3 bases, with 10 bases between the two germline ends. This CDR3 is built from 14 residues. The CDR3: CASSLEARGYEQYF. CDR3 nucleotide sequence: TGCGCCAGCAGCTTGGAGGCTAGAGGCTACGAGCAGTACTTC.

For the CDR3, the DNA is TGTGCCAGCAGCTCCTATAGCTCCTACGAGCAGTACTTC. This encodes CASSSYSSYEQYF. The rearrangement uses TRBV7-9 and TRBJ2-7; no reliable D call. The V gene's germline CDR1 is SEHNR and CDR2 FQNEAQ (reference sequence). Trimming shortened V by 4 bases and J by 0 bases, and 7 bases separated the two germline ends. The CDR3 runs to 13 residues.

The chain employs TRBV9 and TRBJ2-7; D is possibly TRBD2 (6 bases). This CDR3 contains 12 residues. V was trimmed by 2 bases and J by 6 bases, leaving 9 bases between them. Germline CDR1 SGDLS, CDR2 YYNGEE. The CDR3 nucleotides read TGTGCCAGCAGCGTCGGGGGTGGCGAGCAGTACTTC. Amino acid sequence: CASSVGGGEQYF.